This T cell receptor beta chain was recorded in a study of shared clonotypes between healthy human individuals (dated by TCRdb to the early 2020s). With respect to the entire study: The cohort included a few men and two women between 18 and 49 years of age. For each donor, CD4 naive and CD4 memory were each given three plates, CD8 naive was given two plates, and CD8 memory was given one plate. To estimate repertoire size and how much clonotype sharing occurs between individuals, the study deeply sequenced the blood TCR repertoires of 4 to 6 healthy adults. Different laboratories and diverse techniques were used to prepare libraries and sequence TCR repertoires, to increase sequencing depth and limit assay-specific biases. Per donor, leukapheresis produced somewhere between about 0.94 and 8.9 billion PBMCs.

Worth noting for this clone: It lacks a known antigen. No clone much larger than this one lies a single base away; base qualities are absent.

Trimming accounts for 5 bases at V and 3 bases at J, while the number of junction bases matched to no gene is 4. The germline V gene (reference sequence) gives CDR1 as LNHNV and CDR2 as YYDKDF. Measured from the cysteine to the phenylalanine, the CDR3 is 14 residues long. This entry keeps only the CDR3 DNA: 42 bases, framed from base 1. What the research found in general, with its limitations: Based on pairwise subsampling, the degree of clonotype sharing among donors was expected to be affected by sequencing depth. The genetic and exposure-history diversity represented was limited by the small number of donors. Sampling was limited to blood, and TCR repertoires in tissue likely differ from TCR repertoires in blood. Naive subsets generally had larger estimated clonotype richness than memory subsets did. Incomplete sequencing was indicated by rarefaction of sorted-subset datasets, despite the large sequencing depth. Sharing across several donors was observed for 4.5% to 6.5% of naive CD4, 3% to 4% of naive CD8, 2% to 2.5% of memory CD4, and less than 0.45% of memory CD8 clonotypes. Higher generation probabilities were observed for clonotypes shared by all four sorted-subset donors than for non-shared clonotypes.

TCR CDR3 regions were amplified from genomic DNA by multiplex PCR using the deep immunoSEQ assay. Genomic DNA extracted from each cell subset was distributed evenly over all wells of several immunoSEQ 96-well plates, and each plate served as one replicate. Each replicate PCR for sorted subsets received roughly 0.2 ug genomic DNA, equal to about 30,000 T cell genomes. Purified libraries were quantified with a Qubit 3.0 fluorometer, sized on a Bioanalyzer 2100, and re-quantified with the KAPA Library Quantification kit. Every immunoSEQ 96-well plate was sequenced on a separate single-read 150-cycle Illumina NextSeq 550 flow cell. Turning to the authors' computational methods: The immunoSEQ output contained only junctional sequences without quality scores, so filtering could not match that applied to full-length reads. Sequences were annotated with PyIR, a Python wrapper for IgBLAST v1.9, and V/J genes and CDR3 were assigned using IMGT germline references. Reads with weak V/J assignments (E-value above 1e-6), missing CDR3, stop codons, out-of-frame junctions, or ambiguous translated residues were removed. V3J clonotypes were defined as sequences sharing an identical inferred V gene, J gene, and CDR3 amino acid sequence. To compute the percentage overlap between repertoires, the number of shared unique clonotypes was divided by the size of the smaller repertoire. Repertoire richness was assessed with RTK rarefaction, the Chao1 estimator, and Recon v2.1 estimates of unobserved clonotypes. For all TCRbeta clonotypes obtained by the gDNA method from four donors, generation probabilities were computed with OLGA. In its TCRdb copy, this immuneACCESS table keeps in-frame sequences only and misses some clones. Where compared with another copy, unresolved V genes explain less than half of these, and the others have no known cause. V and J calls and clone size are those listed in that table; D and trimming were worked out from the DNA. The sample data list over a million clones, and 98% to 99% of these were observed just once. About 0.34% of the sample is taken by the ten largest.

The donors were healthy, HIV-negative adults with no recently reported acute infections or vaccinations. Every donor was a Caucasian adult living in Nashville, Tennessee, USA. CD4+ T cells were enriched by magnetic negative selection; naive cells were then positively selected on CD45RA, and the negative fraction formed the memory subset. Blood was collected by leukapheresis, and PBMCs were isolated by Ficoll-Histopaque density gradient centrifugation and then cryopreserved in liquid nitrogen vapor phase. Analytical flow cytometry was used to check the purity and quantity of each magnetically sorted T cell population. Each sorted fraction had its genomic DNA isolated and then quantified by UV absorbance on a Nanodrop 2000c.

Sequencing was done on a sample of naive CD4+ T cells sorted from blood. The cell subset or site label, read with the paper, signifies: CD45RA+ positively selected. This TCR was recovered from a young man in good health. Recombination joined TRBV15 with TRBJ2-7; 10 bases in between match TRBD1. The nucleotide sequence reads TGTGCCACCAGCGCCGGGACAGGGGTCTACGAGCAGTACTTC. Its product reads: CATSAGTGVYEQYF.